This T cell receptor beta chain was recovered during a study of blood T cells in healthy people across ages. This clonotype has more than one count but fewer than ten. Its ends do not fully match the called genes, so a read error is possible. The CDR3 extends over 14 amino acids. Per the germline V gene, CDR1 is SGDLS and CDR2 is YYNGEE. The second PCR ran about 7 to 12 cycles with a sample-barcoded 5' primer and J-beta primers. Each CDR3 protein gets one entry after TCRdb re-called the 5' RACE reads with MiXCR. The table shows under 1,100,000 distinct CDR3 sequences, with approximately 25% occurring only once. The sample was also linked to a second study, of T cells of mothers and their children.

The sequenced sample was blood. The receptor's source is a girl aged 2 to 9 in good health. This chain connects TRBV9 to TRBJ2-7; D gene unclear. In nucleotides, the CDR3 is TGTGCCAGCACCGTAGGGATAACGACCTACGAGCAGTACTTC. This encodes CASTVGITTYEQYF.